This is a list of T cell receptor beta chains from one sample in a study of T cell responses to AZD1222 COVID-19 vaccine. Only in-frame clones appear in the TCRdb table, and some are missing; sequencing was by immunoSEQ multiplex PCR. Among some 150,000 clones, 88% were seen once, and the ten largest hold approximately 3.1%. The sample here was peripheral blood, taken on day 0 of MenACWY control vaccination. The source is an adult in good health. The CDR3 runs from the conserved cysteine through the conserved F or W. The D gene is left open where the match is weak. A clone size is listed for some rows: how often the clone was seen (once, few, many), or a class if it is expanded.

V gene: TRBV4-1; J gene: TRBJ1-2; D gene: .; clone size: .; CDR3 protein: CASSHPAGDPPGYTF; CDR3 DNA: TGCGCCAGCAGCCACCCCGCCGGGGACCCTCCTGGCTACACCTTC
V gene: TRBV7-3; J gene: TRBJ1-5; D gene: .; clone size: once; CDR3 protein: CASSLTGGSNQPQHF; CDR3 DNA: TGTGCCAGCAGCTTGACCGGGGGTAGCAATCAGCCCCAGCATTTT
V gene: TRBV19; J gene: TRBJ2-1; D gene: .; clone size: .; CDR3 protein: CASREKYNEQFF; CDR3 DNA: TGTGCCAGTCGGGAGAAGTACAATGAGCAGTTCTTC
V gene: TRBV11-3; J gene: TRBJ2-3; D gene: .; clone size: .; CDR3 protein: CASSARTDTQYF; CDR3 DNA: TGTGCCAGCAGCGCCCGCACAGATACGCAGTATTTT
V gene: TRBV28; J gene: TRBJ1-1; D gene: TRBD1; clone size: few; CDR3 protein: CASSSRQGADEAFF; CDR3 DNA: TGTGCCAGCAGTTCCCGACAGGGGGCAGATGAAGCTTTCTTT
V gene: TRBV5-5; J gene: TRBJ2-7; D gene: TRBD1; clone size: .; CDR3 protein: CASSHPGQGEVEQYF; CDR3 DNA: TGTGCCAGCAGCCACCCGGGACAGGGGGAAGTGGAGCAGTACTTC
V gene: TRBV5-1; J gene: TRBJ2-5; D gene: TRBD1; clone size: .; CDR3 protein: CASSFFGTGLQETQYF; CDR3 DNA: TGCGCCAGCAGCTTCTTCGGGACAGGTCTCCAAGAGACCCAGTACTTC
V gene: TRBV11-3; J gene: TRBJ2-5; D gene: .; clone size: .; CDR3 protein: CASSLGGQETQYF; CDR3 DNA: TGTGCCAGCAGCTTGGGGGGTCAAGAGACCCAGTACTTC
V gene: TRBV29-1; J gene: TRBJ2-3; D gene: TRBD1; clone size: .; CDR3 protein: CSVPPGTGISDTQYF; CDR3 DNA: TGCAGCGTCCCCCCCGGGACAGGGATATCAGATACGCAGTATTTT
V gene: TRBV5-6; J gene: TRBJ1-2; D gene: .; clone size: .; CDR3 protein: CASSVGREYGYTF; CDR3 DNA: TGTGCCAGCAGCGTTGGACGGGAGTATGGCTACACCTTC
V gene: TRBV5-1; J gene: TRBJ2-5; D gene: TRBD1; clone size: .; CDR3 protein: CASSSGQAQETQYF; CDR3 DNA: TGCGCCAGCAGCTCCGGACAGGCACAAGAGACCCAGTACTTC
V gene: TRBV30; J gene: TRBJ2-3; D gene: TRBD2; clone size: .; CDR3 protein: CAWEWGGGTDTQYF; CDR3 DNA: TGTGCCTGGGAGTGGGGGGGAGGCACAGATACGCAGTATTTT
V gene: TRBV19; J gene: TRBJ1-5; D gene: .; clone size: .; CDR3 protein: CASSHRDSGQPQHF; CDR3 DNA: TGTGCCAGTAGCCACCGGGACTCTGGTCAGCCCCAGCATTTT
V gene: TRBV2; J gene: TRBJ1-1; D gene: TRBD1; clone size: .; CDR3 protein: CASSDRANTEAFF; CDR3 DNA: TGTGCCAGCAGCGACAGGGCGAACACTGAAGCTTTCTTT
V gene: TRBV29-1; J gene: TRBJ2-7; D gene: .; clone size: .; CDR3 protein: CSVDEGGSTYEQYF; CDR3 DNA: TGCAGCGTTGACGAGGGGGGTTCTACCTACGAGCAGTACTTC
V gene: TRBV6-2/TRBV6-3; J gene: TRBJ1-5; D gene: TRBD1; clone size: .; CDR3 protein: CASSQTGAGQPQHF; CDR3 DNA: TGTGCCAGCAGTCAAACAGGGGCCGGTCAGCCCCAGCATTTT
V gene: TRBV4-3; J gene: TRBJ2-5; D gene: .; clone size: .; CDR3 protein: CASSQERRQIQETQYF; CDR3 DNA: TGCGCCAGCAGCCAAGAACGCCGACAGATCCAAGAGACCCAGTACTTC
V gene: TRBV28; J gene: TRBJ1-1; D gene: .; clone size: once; CDR3 protein: CASSLLAGTEAFF; CDR3 DNA: TGTGCCAGCAGTTTACTAGCGGGTACTGAAGCTTTCTTT
V gene: TRBV19; J gene: TRBJ1-5; D gene: .; clone size: once; CDR3 protein: CASSSWGHFNSNQPQHF; CDR3 DNA: TGTGCCAGTAGTTCATGGGGGCACTTCAATAGCAATCAGCCCCAGCATTTT
V gene: TRBV2; J gene: TRBJ2-1; D gene: .; clone size: .; CDR3 protein: CASRDLPRTAHNEQFF; CDR3 DNA: TGTGCCAGCAGGGATCTCCCCCGGACAGCACACAATGAGCAGTTCTTC
V gene: TRBV6-4; J gene: TRBJ2-2; D gene: .; clone size: .; CDR3 protein: CASSEGDNTGELFF; CDR3 DNA: TGTGCCAGCAGTGAAGGTGATAACACCGGGGAGCTGTTTTTT
V gene: TRBV19; J gene: TRBJ2-3; D gene: TRBD1; clone size: .; CDR3 protein: CASSNRDRGTDTQYF; CDR3 DNA: TGTGCCAGTAGTAATAGGGACAGGGGCACAGATACGCAGTATTTT
V gene: TRBV6-2/TRBV6-3; J gene: TRBJ1-6; D gene: .; clone size: .; CDR3 protein: CASSYRGNNSPLHF; CDR3 DNA: TGTGCCAGCAGTTACAGGGGTAATAATTCACCCCTCCACTTT
V gene: TRBV5-4; J gene: TRBJ1-1; D gene: TRBD1; clone size: .; CDR3 protein: CASSLAAGGFDEAFF; CDR3 DNA: TGTGCCAGCAGCTTGGCCGCAGGGGGCTTTGATGAAGCTTTCTTT
V gene: TRBV19; J gene: TRBJ2-3; D gene: .; clone size: .; CDR3 protein: CATTIWGTDTQYF; CDR3 DNA: TGTGCCACCACAATTTGGGGGACAGATACGCAGTATTTT
V gene: TRBV10-1; J gene: TRBJ1-6; D gene: .; clone size: .; CDR3 protein: CASRTQEDNSPLHF; CDR3 DNA: TGCGCCAGCAGAACACAGGAGGATAATTCACCCCTCCACTTT
V gene: TRBV19; J gene: TRBJ2-3; D gene: .; clone size: .; CDR3 protein: CASTPGSTSTDTQYF; CDR3 DNA: TGTGCCAGTACCCCGGGGAGTACTAGCACAGATACGCAGTATTTT
V gene: TRBV6-5; J gene: TRBJ2-7; D gene: TRBD1; clone size: .; CDR3 protein: CASSYSTGGYSYEQYF; CDR3 DNA: TGTGCCAGCAGTTACTCGACAGGGGGCTACTCCTACGAGCAGTACTTC
V gene: TRBV6-2/TRBV6-3; J gene: TRBJ2-5; D gene: TRBD1; clone size: .; CDR3 protein: CASSYRGPGQSPFETQYF; CDR3 DNA: TGTGCCAGCAGTTATAGGGGACCGGGACAGTCTCCTTTCGAGACCCAGTACTTC
V gene: TRBV5-4; J gene: TRBJ2-2; D gene: TRBD1; clone size: .; CDR3 protein: CASSLVVRGTGELFF; CDR3 DNA: TGTGCCAGCAGCTTGGTTGTCAGGGGGACCGGGGAGCTGTTTTTT
V gene: TRBV6-5; J gene: TRBJ2-2; D gene: .; clone size: .; CDR3 protein: CASSYAESYGELFF; CDR3 DNA: TGTGCCAGCAGTTATGCTGAGTCGTACGGGGAGCTGTTTTTT
V gene: TRBV19; J gene: TRBJ1-1; D gene: .; clone size: .; CDR3 protein: CASSRGEPRGNTEAFF; CDR3 DNA: TGTGCCAGTAGTCGGGGGGAGCCCCGGGGGAACACTGAAGCTTTCTTT
V gene: TRBV7-9; J gene: TRBJ2-1; D gene: TRBD2; clone size: .; CDR3 protein: CAGGNSGNEQFF; CDR3 DNA: TGTGCCGGGGGAAATAGCGGGAATGAGCAGTTCTTC
V gene: TRBV12-3/TRBV12-4; J gene: TRBJ1-1; D gene: .; clone size: .; CDR3 protein: CASSLAGDTEAFF; CDR3 DNA: TGTGCCAGCAGTTTGGCAGGGGACACTGAAGCTTTCTTT
V gene: TRBV27; J gene: TRBJ2-7; D gene: TRBD2; clone size: .; CDR3 protein: CASSPGLAGGLYEQYF; CDR3 DNA: TGTGCCAGCAGTCCTGGACTAGCGGGAGGACTCTACGAGCAGTACTTC
V gene: TRBV7-2; J gene: TRBJ2-1; D gene: TRBD2; clone size: .; CDR3 protein: CASSLSIGGGRVYNEQFF; CDR3 DNA: TGTGCCAGCAGCTTATCAATAGGGGGCGGGAGGGTCTACAATGAGCAGTTCTTC
V gene: TRBV29-1; J gene: TRBJ1-1; D gene: .; clone size: .; CDR3 protein: CSVERGAYTEAFF; CDR3 DNA: TGCAGCGTTGAGCGGGGCGCGTACACTGAAGCTTTCTTT
V gene: TRBV2; J gene: TRBJ1-4; D gene: .; clone size: .; CDR3 protein: CASSEWTPREEKLFF; CDR3 DNA: TGTGCCAGCAGTGAATGGACGCCGCGGGAAGAAAAACTGTTTTTT
V gene: TRBV5-4; J gene: TRBJ1-2; D gene: .; clone size: .; CDR3 protein: CASSSPEGGDYGYTF; CDR3 DNA: TGTGCCAGCAGCTCCCCCGAGGGAGGGGACTATGGCTACACCTTC
V gene: TRBV6-6; J gene: TRBJ2-1; D gene: TRBD1; clone size: .; CDR3 protein: CASRQDRDTYNEQFF; CDR3 DNA: TGTGCCAGCAGGCAAGACAGGGACACCTACAATGAGCAGTTCTTC
V gene: TRBV4-1; J gene: TRBJ2-3; D gene: TRBD2; clone size: .; CDR3 protein: CASSQGASGVYTQYF; CDR3 DNA: TGCGCCAGCAGCCAAGGGGCTAGCGGGGTTTATACGCAGTATTTT
V gene: TRBV30; J gene: TRBJ1-5; D gene: .; clone size: .; CDR3 protein: CAWSFGMVGNQPQHF; CDR3 DNA: TGTGCCTGGAGTTTTGGCATGGTGGGCAATCAGCCCCAGCATTTT